This TCR beta chain was observed in a study of shared clonotypes between healthy human individuals. Study overall: Each donor's CD4 naive and CD4 memory cells filled three plates apiece, CD8 naive two, and CD8 memory one. Study findings and constraints: Read depth was anticipated to influence clonotype sharing among donors. With a handful of donors compared, 4.5% to 6.5% of naive CD4 clonotypes were shared. Researchers found naive subsets generally carried larger estimated richness than memory subsets.

Note on this clone: Its target is unknown.

Sequencing used immunoSEQ multiplex PCR; TCRdb keeps in-frame clones, though not all of them. The top ten clones hold about 0.13% of a sample with more than 2,000,000 clones, roughly nine tenths of them seen once. This CDR3 is 15 amino acids long. The V and J ends lost 2 bases and 0 bases respectively, with 7 bases between them. Germline V gene data show CDR1 as ENHRY and CDR2 as SYGVKD. The source material was naive CD4+ T cells sorted from blood. Noted subset: CD45RA+ positively selected. The TCR was taken from a man younger than 35 in good health. The gene calls are TRBV10-3 and TRBJ2-2; no reliable D call. CDR3 loop: CAISETPANTGELFF. For the CDR3, the DNA is TGTGCCATCAGTGAGACCCCGGCGAACACCGGGGAGCTGTTTTTT.